The 2 T cell receptor beta chains below all came from one sample that was sequenced in a study of regulatory T cells in long-lasting Graves disease. Stated time point: newly diagnosed GD, antithyroid drugs for less than 3 months. RNA from PBMCs was the source of the TCR library. Assembly of TCR beta libraries relied on iRepertoire HTBI primers together with Arm-PCR of CDR3 regions. From the multiplex PCR reads, TCRdb called clonotypes with MiXCR, one entry per CDR3 protein. The sample comprises 500,000 or so distinct CDR3 sequences, 15% to 20% of which are singletons, and 9.5% to 15% rests with the top ten. The sample was also reused in another study, on T cells in Graves' hyperthyroidism and ophthalmopathy.

The sequencing used peripheral blood mononuclear cells (PBMCs), collected at new diagnosis, from a patient treated with antithyroid drugs. These receptors originate from a middle-aged man with Graves disease.

This clonotype was picked up many times. V usage is TRBV24-1 and J usage is TRBJ2-5; 7 bases agree with TRBD1. CDR3 length: 15 amino acids. Germline CDR1 is KGHDR and CDR2 is SFDVKD. V lost 3 bases and J lost 2; bases outside the gene matches: 5. The CDR3, as DNA: TGTGCCACCAGTGATCCCCGGGACAGACAAGAGACCCAGTACTTC. Its protein is CATSDPRDRQETQYF.

This clonotype was seen at least ten times. The V call is TRBV6-1, the J call TRBJ2-1; D is perhaps TRBD1 or TRBD2 (6 bases each). V gave up 2 bases and J gave up 1 base, with 15 bases separating them. Germline-derived CDR1 and CDR2 are MNHNS and SASEGT. The CDR3 sequence is 17 residues long. The DNA for the CDR3 is TGTGCCAGCAGTGAAAGGGGGTCCGCGGGGTCCTACAATGAGCAGTTCTTC. Translated, it gives CASSERGSAGSYNEQFF.